Described below is a single T cell receptor (beta chain) sequence and its context. At one boundary the junction diverges from the germline segment, which might be a read error. Primers included in the PCR were 60 Vbeta and 13 Jbeta primers. Some clones are missing from TCRdb's copy, which holds only in-frame ones; the method was immunoSEQ multiplex PCR. Of under 200,000 clones in the sample, about 81% were seen once. This record comes from a study of cytomegalovirus exposure and HLA in healthy donors. CDR3 length equals 16 residues. CDR1 and CDR2 (germline): SEHNR, FQNEAQ (reference sequence). The V and J genes are TRBV7-9 and TRBJ1-2; the D is unclear. The material sequenced was PBMCs. The receptor was derived from a woman aged 18-29 years in good health and CMV-seronegative. DNA of the CDR3: TGTTCCAGCAGCTTAGCCTATAGCAGTCCCAACTATGGCTACACCTTC. Protein sequence: CSSSLAYSSPNYGYTF.